These 23 T cell receptor beta chains were all obtained from the same sample, sequenced in a study of blood T cell repertoires in COVID-19. Clones were read by immunoSEQ multiplex PCR, and TCRdb kept only the in-frame ones, dropping some. The sample carries 110,000 to 150,000 clones, around 80% recorded once. Sequenced input: peripheral blood. These TCRs come from a man between 60 and 75 years old with acute or convalescent COVID-19.

In regard to this clone: The junction does not match germline at one end; this may be a read error. The chain carries TRBV7-8 and TRBJ2-7, with 8 bases identical to TRBD1. This CDR3 is 15 amino acids long. The germline V gene has CDR1 SGHVS and CDR2 FQNEAQ. In DNA, the CDR3 is TGTGCCAGCAGTTTAGGGACAGGTCGGCTTTACGAGCAGTACTTC. The encoded protein is CASSLGTGRLYEQYF.

This clone was seen a handful of times. The chain couples TRBV28 to TRBJ2-3, with TRBD2 identical over 10 bases. The length of the CDR3 is 14 residues. Germline values: CDR1 MDHEN, CDR2 SYDVKM. V was clipped by 4 bases and J by 7 bases; unmatched bases: 5. CDR3 sequence reads: CASSSWTSGYTQYF. CDR3 sequence (DNA): TGTGCCAGCAGTTCCTGGACTAGCGGTTATACGCAGTATTTT.

The V gene is TRBV28, the J gene TRBJ2-6; 7 bases map to TRBD1. Germline V lookup: CDR1 MDHEN, CDR2 SYDVKM. Trimming removed 8 bases from V and 1 base from J; junction bases left unmatched: 8. The CDR3 length is 16 residues. This CDR3 reads CASREQGKSGANVLTF. Written as DNA, the CDR3 is TGTGCCAGCCGGGAACAGGGGAAATCTGGGGCCAACGTCCTGACTTTC.

This sequence joins TRBV27 and TRBJ1-2, with 8 bases aligning to TRBD1. Germline values: CDR1 MNHEY, CDR2 SMNVEV (reference sequence). This CDR3 is 15 amino acids long. V lost 2 bases and J lost 5; bases outside the gene matches: 7. The CDR3 loop is CASSLTRTGRYGYTF. The DNA of the CDR3 is TGTGCCAGCAGTTTAACTAGGACAGGGAGGTATGGCTACACCTTC.

The chain recombines TRBV24-1 with TRBJ2-1, with a possible D match to TRBD2 (5 bases). Germline assignment: CDR1 KGHDR and CDR2 SFDVKD. Trimming stripped 5 bases from V and 4 bases from J, with 11 bases between. This CDR3 has 14 residues. CDR3 in amino acids: CATSAQPGYNEQFF. CDR3 nucleotides: TGTGCCACCAGTGCCCAGCCGGGGTACAATGAGCAGTTCTTC.

The gene calls are TRBV6-5 and TRBJ2-7; 8 nucleotides align to TRBD2. The V gene end was trimmed by 0 bases and the J gene end by 5 bases; junction bases not matched to a gene: 9. The CDR3 has 16 residues. Per germline, CDR1 MNHEY and CDR2 SVGAGI. The CDR3: CASSYSWASGSNEQYF. DNA of the CDR3: TGTGCCAGCAGTTACTCGTGGGCTAGCGGGTCCAACGAGCAGTACTTC.

The chain couples TRBV30 to TRBJ1-2, with 8 bases aligning to TRBD1. The CDR3 runs 16 residues. Germline V gene lookup returns CDR1 GTSNPN and CDR2 SVGIG (reference sequence). The V gene end was trimmed by 4 bases and the J gene end by 0 bases; junction bases not matched to a gene: 10. CDR3 in DNA: TGTGCCTGGAACCGGGACAGGCAGAAATCTAACTATGGCTACACCTTC. Translating gives CAWNRDRQKSNYGYTF.

The chain is built from TRBV19 and TRBJ2-3, with 7 positions matching TRBD1. CDR1 and CDR2 (germline): LNHDA, SQIVND (reference sequence). V gave up 5 bases and J gave up 4 bases; unmatched junction bases: 9. The CDR3 sequence is 15 residues long. DNA for the CDR3: TGTGCCAGTAGTTCGACAGGGACGAGCGCAGATACGCAGTATTTT. This translates into CASSSTGTSADTQYF.

The chain combines TRBV2 with TRBJ2-7; 10 nucleotides match TRBD1. J gave up 5 bases and V 6 bases, and 16 bases lay outside the gene matches. Germline V gene data show CDR1 as SNHLY and CDR2 as FYNNEI. The CDR3 is made up of 17 amino acids. CDR3 amino acids: CASSDIYSGTGVHEQYF. As DNA, the CDR3 is TGTGCCAGCAGCGATATTTATTCCGGGACAGGGGTCCACGAGCAGTACTTC.

The genes are TRBV11-3 and TRBJ2-1; 7 positions agree with TRBD2. The V gene end was trimmed by 5 bases and the J gene end by 0 bases; junction bases not matched to a gene: 4. CDR1 is SGHNT and CDR2 is YENEEA in the germline V gene. The CDR3 covers 15 residues. CDR3: CASSPVAGSYNEQFF. The CDR3, as DNA: TGTGCCAGCAGCCCGGTAGCGGGCTCCTACAATGAGCAGTTCTTC.

In DNA, the CDR3 is TGTGCCAGCAGTTACTCGGTTCAGTACAATGAGCAGTTCTTC. Its protein is CASSYSVQYNEQFF. The gene calls are TRBV6-2 or TRBV6-3 and TRBJ2-1, with no clear D. The CDR3 sequence is 14 residues long. V shed 0 bases and J shed 4 bases, with 7 bases lying between them. Germline CDR1 reads MNHEY; CDR2 reads SVGEGT.

This chain uses TRBV3-1 (or the pseudogene TRBV3-2) with TRBJ2-7; TRBD1 aligns across 7 bases. Trimming at V came to 0 bases and at J to 2 bases, leaving 1 base not matched to a gene. Germline CDR1 and CDR2: LGHDT and YNNKEL (reference sequence). The CDR3 has 14 residues. The CDR3 spells CASSQDGTAYEQYF. CDR3 in DNA: TGTGCCAGCAGCCAAGATGGGACAGCCTACGAGCAGTACTTC.

The chain employs TRBV5-1 and TRBJ2-7; a weak D match, TRBD1 (7 bases). The CDR3 is 15 residues long. CDR1 is SGHRS and CDR2 is YFSETQ in the germline V gene. Trimming cost V 0 bases and J 6 bases, with 16 bases left between them. This chain's CDR3 is CASSLAQGGGSEQYF. DNA for the CDR3: TGCGCCAGCAGCTTGGCCCAGGGGGGTGGAAGCGAGCAGTACTTC.

This chain connects TRBV19 to TRBJ2-2; the match to TRBD1 covers 8 bases. This CDR3 region has 15 residues. V shed 1 base and J 7 bases; nucleotides not matched to a gene: 5. Germline V gene lookup returns CDR1 LNHDA and CDR2 SQIVND (reference sequence). CDR3 loop: CASSIGRGLNGELFF. The CDR3 DNA reads as TGTGCCAGTAGTATAGGCAGGGGGCTTAACGGGGAGCTGTTTTTT.

This clone was seen a handful of times. V and J are TRBV7-3 and TRBJ1-1; D might be TRBD1 (6 bases). V gave up 5 bases and J gave up 1 base, with 8 bases separating them. The germline gives CDR1 SGHTA, CDR2 FQGTGA. The CDR3 loop spans 13 amino acids. CDR3 in DNA: TGTGCCAGCAGCACGACAGGGAACACTGAAGCTTTCTTT. This codes for CASSTTGNTEAFF. Variable domain in full (rest from reference TRBV7-3 and TRBJ1-1): GAGVSQTPSNKVTEKGKYVELRCDPISGHTALYWYRQSLGQGPEFLIYFQGTGAADDSGLPNDRFFAVRPEGSVSTLKIQRTERGDSAVYLCASSTTGNTEAFFGQGTRLTVV.

J is TRBJ2-3 and V is TRBV7-9; TRBD1 matches 10 bases. This CDR3 is built from 16 residues. With V trimmed by 4 bases and J by 2 bases, 6 bases remained unmatched. Looked up from germline, CDR1 is SEHNR and CDR2 is FQNEAQ (reference sequence). CDR3 amino acids: CASSSRQGANTDTQYF. The CDR3 coding sequence is TGTGCCAGCAGCTCCCGACAGGGGGCTAACACAGATACGCAGTATTTT.

The rearrangement joins TRBV4-3 to TRBJ1-4, with D uncertain. The germline V gene has CDR1 LGHNA and CDR2 YSLEER. The CDR3 spans 16 residues. V lost 0 bases and J 3 bases, leaving 11 bases between the germline ends. CDR3 DNA sequence: TGCGCCAGCAGCCAAGATACGGGTTCGGCTAATGAAAAACTGTTTTTT. Amino acid sequence: CASSQDTGSANEKLFF.

CDR3 loop: CASSLVLSYEQYF. The CDR3 coding sequence is TGTGCCAGCAGCTTGGTACTCTCCTACGAGCAGTACTTC. The chain carries TRBV5-8 and TRBJ2-7, with D unresolved. CDR1 is SGHTS, CDR2 YDEGEE, per germline. CDR3 size: 13 residues. Trimming cost V 0 bases and J 0 bases, with 4 bases left between them.

The J gene is TRBJ1-1, the V gene TRBV9; no definite D call. This CDR3 is 15 amino acids long. Germline assignment: CDR1 SGDLS and CDR2 YYNGEE. The V end lost 4 bases, the J end lost 4 bases, and 17 bases lay between the germline ends. In DNA form, the CDR3 reads TGTGCCAGCAGCCGTATACTACAAAGCACCACTGAAGCTTTCTTT. Its translation: CASSRILQSTTEAFF.

The genes are TRBV19 and TRBJ1-5; 12 bases align to TRBD1. CDR3 size: 16 residues. The V and J ends lost 5 bases and 7 bases, in that order; junction bases with no gene match: 9. Per the germline V gene, CDR1 is LNHDA and CDR2 is SQIVND (reference sequence). CDR3 DNA sequence: TGTGCCAGTAGTGAAACCGGGACAGGGGGCAGGCAGCCCCAGCATTTT. Residues: CASSETGTGGRQPQHF. The full variable domain, completed using reference TRBV19 and TRBJ1-5, is DGGITQSPKYLFRKEGQNVTLSCEQNLNHDAMYWYRQDPGQGLRLIYYSQIVNDFQKGDIAEGYSVSREKKESFPLTVTSAQKNPTAFYLCASSETGTGGRQPQHFGDGTRLSIL.

This sequence joins TRBV3-1 (or the pseudogene TRBV3-2) and TRBJ2-5, with TRBD2 matching 7 bases. This CDR3 spans 16 amino acids. J was trimmed by 4 bases and V by 2 bases; bases with no gene match: 10. The germline V gene encodes CDR1 LGHDT and CDR2 YNNKEL (reference sequence). In DNA, the CDR3 is TGTGCCAGCAGCCAATATCGGACTAGTGTCACAGAGACCCAGTACTTC. This encodes CASSQYRTSVTETQYF.

This clone came up a few times. J is TRBJ1-1 and V is TRBV3-1 (or the pseudogene TRBV3-2); TRBD1 is a possible D gene (5 bases). The CDR3 is made up of 14 amino acids. CDR1 is LGHDT, CDR2 YNNKEL, per germline (reference sequence). Trimming left V 1 base short and J 3 bases short, with 9 bases between. The DNA of the CDR3 is TGTGCCAGCAGCCAAGTCGGGGGGGACACTGAAGCTTTCTTT. It specifies CASSQVGGDTEAFF.

The chain uses TRBV20-1 and TRBJ2-7; perhaps D is TRBD1 or TRBD2 (5 bases each). Trimming took 3 bases from V and 2 from J, leaving 14 bases between them. The CDR3 is 14 amino acids. The V gene's germline CDR1 is DFQATT and CDR2 SNEGSKA (reference sequence). For the CDR3, the DNA is TGCAGTGCTAGTAGCGACAGAGATCCCTACGAGCAGTACTTC. Protein sequence: CSASSDRDPYEQYF.